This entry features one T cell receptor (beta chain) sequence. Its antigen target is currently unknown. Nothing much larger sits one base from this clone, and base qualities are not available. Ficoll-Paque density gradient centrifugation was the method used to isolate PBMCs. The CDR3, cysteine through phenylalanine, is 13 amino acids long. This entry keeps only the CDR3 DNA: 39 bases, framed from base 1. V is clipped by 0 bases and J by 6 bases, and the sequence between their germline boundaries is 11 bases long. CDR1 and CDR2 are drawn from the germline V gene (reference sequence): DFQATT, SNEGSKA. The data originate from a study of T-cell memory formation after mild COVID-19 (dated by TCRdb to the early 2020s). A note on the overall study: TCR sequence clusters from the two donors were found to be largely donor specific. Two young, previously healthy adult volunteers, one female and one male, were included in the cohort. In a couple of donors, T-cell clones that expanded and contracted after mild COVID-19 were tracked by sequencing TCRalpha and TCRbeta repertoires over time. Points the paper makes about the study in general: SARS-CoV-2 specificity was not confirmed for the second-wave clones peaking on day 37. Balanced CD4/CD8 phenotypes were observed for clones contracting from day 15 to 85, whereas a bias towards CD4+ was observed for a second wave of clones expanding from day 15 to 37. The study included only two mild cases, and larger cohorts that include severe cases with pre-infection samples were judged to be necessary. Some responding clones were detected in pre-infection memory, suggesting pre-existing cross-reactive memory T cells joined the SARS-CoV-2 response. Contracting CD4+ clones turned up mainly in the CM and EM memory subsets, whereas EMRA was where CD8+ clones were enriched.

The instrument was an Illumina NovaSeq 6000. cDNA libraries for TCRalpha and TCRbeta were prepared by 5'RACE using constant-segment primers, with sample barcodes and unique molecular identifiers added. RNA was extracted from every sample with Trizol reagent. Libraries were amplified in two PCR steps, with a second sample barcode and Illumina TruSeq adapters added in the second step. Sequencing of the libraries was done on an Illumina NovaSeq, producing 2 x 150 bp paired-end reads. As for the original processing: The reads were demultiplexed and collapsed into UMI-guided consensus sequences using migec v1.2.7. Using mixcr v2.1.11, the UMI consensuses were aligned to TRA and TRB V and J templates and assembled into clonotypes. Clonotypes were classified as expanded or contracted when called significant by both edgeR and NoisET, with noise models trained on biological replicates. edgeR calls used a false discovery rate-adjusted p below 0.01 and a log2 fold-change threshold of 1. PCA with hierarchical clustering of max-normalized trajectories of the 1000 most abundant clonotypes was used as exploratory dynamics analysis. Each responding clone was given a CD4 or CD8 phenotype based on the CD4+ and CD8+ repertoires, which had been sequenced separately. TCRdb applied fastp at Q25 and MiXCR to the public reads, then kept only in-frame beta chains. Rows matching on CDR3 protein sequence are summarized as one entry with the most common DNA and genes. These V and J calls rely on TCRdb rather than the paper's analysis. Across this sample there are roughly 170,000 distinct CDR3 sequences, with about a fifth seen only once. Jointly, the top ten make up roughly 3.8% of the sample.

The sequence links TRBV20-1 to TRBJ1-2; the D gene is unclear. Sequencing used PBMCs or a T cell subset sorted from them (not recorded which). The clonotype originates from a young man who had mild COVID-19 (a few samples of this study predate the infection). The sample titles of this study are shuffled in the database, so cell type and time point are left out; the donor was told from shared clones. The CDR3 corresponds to CSAREYVGDGYTF. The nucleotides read TGCAGTGCTAGAGAGTACGTCGGAGATGGCTACACCTTC.